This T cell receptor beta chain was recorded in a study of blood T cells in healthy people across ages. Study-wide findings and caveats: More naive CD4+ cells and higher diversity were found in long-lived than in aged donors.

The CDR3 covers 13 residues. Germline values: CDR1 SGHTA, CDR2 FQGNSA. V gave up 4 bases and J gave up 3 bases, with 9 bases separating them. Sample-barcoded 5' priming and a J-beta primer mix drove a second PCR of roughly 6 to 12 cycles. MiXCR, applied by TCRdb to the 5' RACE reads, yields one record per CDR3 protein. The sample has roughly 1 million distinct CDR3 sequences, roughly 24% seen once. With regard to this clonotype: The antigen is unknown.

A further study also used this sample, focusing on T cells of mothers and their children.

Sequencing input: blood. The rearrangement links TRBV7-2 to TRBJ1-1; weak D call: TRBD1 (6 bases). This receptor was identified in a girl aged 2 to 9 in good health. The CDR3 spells CASSSTGYTEAFF. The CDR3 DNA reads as TGTGCCAGCAGCTCCACAGGGTACACTGAAGCTTTCTTT.